Here is one T cell receptor (beta chain) with its context. Its antigen remains unidentified. There were likely unrecorded immune exposures, though donors were nominally healthy when sampled. Trimming shortened V by 5 bases and J by 5 bases, and 15 bases separated the two germline ends. Germline V gene sequence: CDR1 SGHVS, CDR2 FQNEAQ. CDR3 length equals 14 residues. The PCR employed 60 Vbeta primers together with 13 Jbeta primers. The data were produced by immunoSEQ multiplex PCR, yet TCRdb's version contains in-frame clones alone and is incomplete. The sample carries roughly 120,000 clones, approximately 68% recorded once. The record originates from a study of cytomegalovirus exposure and HLA in healthy donors. Overall study context: Among about 179 million T cells, an earlier analysis found 90 million to 130 million unique TCR beta sequences.

Notes on the study in general: Some highly shared sequence variants likely arose as a pipeline artifact. Association with HLA alleles at 0.05 false discovery rate was found for 17,000 or so TCR beta sequences in a later analysis.

The chain combines TRBV7-8 with TRBJ1-2; possibly TRBD1 for D (6 bases). Input material: PBMCs. The source of this sequence is a man aged 25 to 45 in good health and CMV-seropositive. CDR3 protein: CASSPTGHLYGYTF. The CDR3 region has the DNA TGTGCCAGCAGCCCAACGGGACATCTTTATGGCTACACCTTC.